Sequencing of this T cell receptor (beta chain) was carried out in a study of Ad26.COV2.S vaccination and SARS-CoV-2 variants. Study-wide background: Once or twice, 56 days apart, Ad26.COV2.S was delivered intramuscularly. General study points: Vaccine recipients surpassed placebo recipients in spike-specific TCR breadth. Marked by substantial breadth, spike-specific CD8+ and CD4+ T cell responses were reportedly seen after vaccination.

Treatment in this sample: around 19 received Ad26.COV2.S at low or high dose, single or two shots; about 5 received placebo; per-sample allocation not given. Sampling was performed 63 days after the first vaccine or placebo injection. Concerning this clone itself: What it binds is not known.

Libraries were prepared by immunoSEQ multiplex PCR; TCRdb keeps only in-frame clonotypes and omits some of them. The sample shows about 350,000 clones, less than 90% of them seen only once. The TCR comes from a person aged 18-60 years who received the Ad26.COV2.S COVID-19 vaccine or a placebo. The material was peripheral blood, obtained in a trial of Ad26.COV2.S vaccine versus placebo.

The CDR3 here is CASSSGTTNEKLFF. The CDR3 DNA reads as TGTGCCAGCAGCTCAGGGACAACTAATGAAAAACTGTTTTTT. This rearrangement joins TRBV5-6 to TRBJ1-4; TRBD1 might be the D (5 bases). Trimming took off 3 bases at V and 0 bases at J, with 6 bases between the two ends. The CDR3 is 14 amino acids. Germline CDR1 and CDR2: SGHDT and YYEEEE. The whole variable domain, remainder taken from reference TRBV5-6 and TRBJ1-4, is DAGVTQSPTHLIKTRGQQVTLRCSPKSGHDTVSWYQQALGQGPQFIFQYYEEEERQRGNFPDRFSGHQFPNYSSELNVNALLLGDSALYLCASSSGTTNEKLFFGSGTQLSVL.